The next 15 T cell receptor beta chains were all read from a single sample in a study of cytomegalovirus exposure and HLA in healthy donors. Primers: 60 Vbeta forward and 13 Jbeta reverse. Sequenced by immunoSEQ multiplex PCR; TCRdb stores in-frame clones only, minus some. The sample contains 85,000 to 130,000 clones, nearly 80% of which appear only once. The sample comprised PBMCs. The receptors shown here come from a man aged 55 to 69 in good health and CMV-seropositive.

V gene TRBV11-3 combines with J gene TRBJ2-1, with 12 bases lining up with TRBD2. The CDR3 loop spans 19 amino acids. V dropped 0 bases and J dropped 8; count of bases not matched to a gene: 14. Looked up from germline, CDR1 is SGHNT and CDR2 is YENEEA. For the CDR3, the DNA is TGTGCCAGCAGCTTAGAAAGATGGCTAGCGGGGGGGCAGGGCTATGAGCAGTTCTTC. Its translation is CASSLERWLAGGQGYEQFF.

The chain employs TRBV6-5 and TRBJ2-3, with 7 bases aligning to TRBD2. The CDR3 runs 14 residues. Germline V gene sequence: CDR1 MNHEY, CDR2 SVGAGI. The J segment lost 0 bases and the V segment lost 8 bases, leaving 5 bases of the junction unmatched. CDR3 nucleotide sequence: TGTGCCAGCGTACCGGGGGGAAGCACAGATACGCAGTATTTT. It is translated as CASVPGGSTDTQYF.

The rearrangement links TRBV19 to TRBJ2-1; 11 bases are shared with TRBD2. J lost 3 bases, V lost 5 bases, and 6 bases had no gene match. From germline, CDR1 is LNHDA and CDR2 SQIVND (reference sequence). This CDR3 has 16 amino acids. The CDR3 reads CASSASSGGSYNEQFF. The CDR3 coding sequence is TGTGCCAGTAGTGCCTCTAGCGGGGGGAGCTACAATGAGCAGTTCTTC. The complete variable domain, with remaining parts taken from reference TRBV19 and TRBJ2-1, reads DGGITQSPKYLFRKEGQNVTLSCEQNLNHDAMYWYRQDPGQGLRLIYYSQIVNDFQKGDIAEGYSVSREKKESFPLTVTSAQKNPTAFYLCASSASSGGSYNEQFFGPGTRLTVL.

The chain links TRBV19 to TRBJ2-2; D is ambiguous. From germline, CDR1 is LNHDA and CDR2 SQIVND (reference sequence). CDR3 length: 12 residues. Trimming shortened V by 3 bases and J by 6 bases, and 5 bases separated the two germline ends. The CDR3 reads CASSIPAGELFF. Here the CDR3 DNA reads TGTGCCAGTAGTATTCCCGCCGGGGAGCTGTTTTTT.

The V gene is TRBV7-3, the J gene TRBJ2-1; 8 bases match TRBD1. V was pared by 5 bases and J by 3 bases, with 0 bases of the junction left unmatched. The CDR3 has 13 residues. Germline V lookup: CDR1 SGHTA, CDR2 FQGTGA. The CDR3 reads CASSGQGYNEQFF. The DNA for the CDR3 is TGTGCCAGCAGCGGACAGGGCTACAATGAGCAGTTCTTC.

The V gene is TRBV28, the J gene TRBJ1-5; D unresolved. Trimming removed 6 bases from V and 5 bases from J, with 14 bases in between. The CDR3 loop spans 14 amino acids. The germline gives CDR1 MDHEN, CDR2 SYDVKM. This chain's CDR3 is CASRLTELYQPQHF. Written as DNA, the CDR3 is TGTGCCAGCAGGTTAACGGAGCTCTATCAGCCCCAGCATTTT.

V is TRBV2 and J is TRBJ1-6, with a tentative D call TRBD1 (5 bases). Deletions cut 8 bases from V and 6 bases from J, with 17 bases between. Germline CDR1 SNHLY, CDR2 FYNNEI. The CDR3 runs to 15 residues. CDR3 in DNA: TGTGCCAGCGCTCCGGACGGACAATTTAATTCACCCCTCCACTTT. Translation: CASAPDGQFNSPLHF.

CDR3 DNA sequence: TGTGCCAGCAGCTGGACTCCACCCTTGGATAATTCACCCCTCCACTTT. Translating it yields CASSWTPPLDNSPLHF. This rearrangement joins TRBV11-2 to TRBJ1-6, with unresolved D. Per germline, CDR1 SGHAT and CDR2 FQNNGV. Trimming stripped 4 bases from V and 5 bases from J, with 15 bases between. The CDR3 is made up of 16 amino acids. Variable domain in full (rest from reference TRBV11-2 and TRBJ1-6): EAGVAQSPRYKIIEKRQSVAFWCNPISGHATLYWYQQILGQGPKLLIQFQNNGVVDDSQLPKDRFSAERLKGVDSTLKIQPAKLEDSAVYLCASSWTPPLDNSPLHFGNGTRLTVT.

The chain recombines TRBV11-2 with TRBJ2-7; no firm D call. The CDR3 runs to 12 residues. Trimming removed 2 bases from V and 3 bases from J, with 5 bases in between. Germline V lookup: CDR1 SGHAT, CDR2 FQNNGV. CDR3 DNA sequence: TGTGCCAGCAGCTTAAACGGCTACGAGCAGTACTTC. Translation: CASSLNGYEQYF. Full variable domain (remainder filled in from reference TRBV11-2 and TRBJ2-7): EAGVAQSPRYKIIEKRQSVAFWCNPISGHATLYWYQQILGQGPKLLIQFQNNGVVDDSQLPKDRFSAERLKGVDSTLKIQPAKLEDSAVYLCASSLNGYEQYFGPGTRLTVT.

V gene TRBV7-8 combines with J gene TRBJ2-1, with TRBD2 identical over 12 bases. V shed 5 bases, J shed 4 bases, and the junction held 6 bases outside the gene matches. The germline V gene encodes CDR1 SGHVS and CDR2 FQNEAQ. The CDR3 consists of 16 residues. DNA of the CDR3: TGTGCCAGCAGCGACCGTCTAGCGGGGGGGTACAATGAGCAGTTCTTC. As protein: CASSDRLAGGYNEQFF.

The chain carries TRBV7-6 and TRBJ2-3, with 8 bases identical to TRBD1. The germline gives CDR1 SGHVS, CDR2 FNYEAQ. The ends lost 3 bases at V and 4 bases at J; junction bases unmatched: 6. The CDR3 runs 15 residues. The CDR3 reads CASSLAGGDADTQYF. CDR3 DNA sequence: TGTGCCAGCAGCTTGGCAGGGGGCGACGCAGATACGCAGTATTTT.

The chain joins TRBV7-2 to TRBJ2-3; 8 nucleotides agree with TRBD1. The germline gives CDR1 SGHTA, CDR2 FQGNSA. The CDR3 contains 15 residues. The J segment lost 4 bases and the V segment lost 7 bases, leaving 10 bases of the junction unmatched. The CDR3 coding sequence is TGTGCCAGCACTATCACAGGGGGAAGATCAGATACGCAGTATTTT. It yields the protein CASTITGGRSDTQYF. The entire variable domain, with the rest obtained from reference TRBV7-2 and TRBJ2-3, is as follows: GAGVSQSPSNKVTEKGKDVELRCDPISGHTALYWYRQSLGQGLEFLIYFQGNSAPDKSGLPSDRFSAERTGGSVSTLTIQRTQQEDSAVYLCASTITGGRSDTQYFGPGTRLTVL.

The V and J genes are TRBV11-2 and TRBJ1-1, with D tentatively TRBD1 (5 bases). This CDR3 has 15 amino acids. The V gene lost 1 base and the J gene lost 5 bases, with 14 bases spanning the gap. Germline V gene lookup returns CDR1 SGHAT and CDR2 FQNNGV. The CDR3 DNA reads TGTGCCAGCAGCTTAGGTGCAGGGTTGTCGACTGAAGCTTTCTTT. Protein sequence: CASSLGAGLSTEAFF.

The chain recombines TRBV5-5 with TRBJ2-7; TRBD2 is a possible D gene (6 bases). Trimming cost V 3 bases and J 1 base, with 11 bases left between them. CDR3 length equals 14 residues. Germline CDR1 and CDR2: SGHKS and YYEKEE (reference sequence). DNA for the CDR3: TGTGCCAGCAGCTCCGCGGGACGGTCCTACGAGCAGTACTTC. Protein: CASSSAGRSYEQYF.

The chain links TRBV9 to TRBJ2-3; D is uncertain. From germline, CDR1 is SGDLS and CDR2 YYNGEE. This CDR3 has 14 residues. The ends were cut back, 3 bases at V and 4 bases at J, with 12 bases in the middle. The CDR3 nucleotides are TGTGCCAGCAGCGAAAGAGCTGGGCCAGATACGCAGTATTTT. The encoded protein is CASSERAGPDTQYF.